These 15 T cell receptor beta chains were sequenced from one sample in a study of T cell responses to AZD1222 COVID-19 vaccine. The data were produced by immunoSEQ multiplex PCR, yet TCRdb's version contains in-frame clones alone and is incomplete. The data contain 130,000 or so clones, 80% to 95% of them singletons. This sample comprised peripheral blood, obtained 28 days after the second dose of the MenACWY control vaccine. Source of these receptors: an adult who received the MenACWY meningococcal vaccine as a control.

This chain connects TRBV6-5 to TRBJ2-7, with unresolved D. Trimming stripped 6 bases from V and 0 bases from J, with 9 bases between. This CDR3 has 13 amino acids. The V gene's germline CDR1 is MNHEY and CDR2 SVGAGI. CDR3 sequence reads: CASRRASSYEQYV. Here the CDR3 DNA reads TGTGCCAGCAGAAGGGCCAGCTCCTACGAGCAGTACGTC.

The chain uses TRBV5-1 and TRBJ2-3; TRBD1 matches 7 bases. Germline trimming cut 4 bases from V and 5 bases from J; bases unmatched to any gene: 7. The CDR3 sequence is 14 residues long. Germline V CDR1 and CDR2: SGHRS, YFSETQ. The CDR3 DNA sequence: TGCGCCAGCAGCCCGGGACAGCAAAAAGATACGCAGTATTTT. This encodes CASSPGQQKDTQYF.

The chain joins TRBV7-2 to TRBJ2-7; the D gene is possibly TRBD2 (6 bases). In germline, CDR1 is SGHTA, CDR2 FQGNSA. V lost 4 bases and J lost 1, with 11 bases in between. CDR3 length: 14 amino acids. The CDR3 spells CASSSYSGSYEQYF. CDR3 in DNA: TGTGCCAGCAGCTCCTATAGCGGATCCTACGAGCAGTACTTC.

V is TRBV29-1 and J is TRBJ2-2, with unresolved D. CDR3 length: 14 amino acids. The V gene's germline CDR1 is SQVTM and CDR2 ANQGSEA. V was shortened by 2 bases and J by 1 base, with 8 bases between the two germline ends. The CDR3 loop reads CSVERAENTGELFF. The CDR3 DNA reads TGCAGCGTTGAAAGGGCAGAGAACACCGGGGAGCTGTTTTTT.

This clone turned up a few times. The CDR3 reads CASSHDTGTGELFF. CDR3 bases: TGCGCCAGCAGCCACGACACAGGCACCGGGGAGCTGTTTTTT. The V and J genes are TRBV4-3 and TRBJ2-2; the D gene is possibly TRBD1 (5 bases). CDR1 and CDR2 from the germline V gene are LGHNA and YSLEER. Deletions cut 3 bases from V and 4 bases from J, with 9 bases between. CDR3 length: 14 amino acids.

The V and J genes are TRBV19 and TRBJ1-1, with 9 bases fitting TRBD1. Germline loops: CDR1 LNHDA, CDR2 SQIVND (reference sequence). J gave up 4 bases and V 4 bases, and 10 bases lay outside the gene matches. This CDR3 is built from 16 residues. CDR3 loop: CASSNPQGAGGTEAFF. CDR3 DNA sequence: TGTGCCAGTAGTAATCCACAGGGGGCCGGGGGCACTGAAGCTTTCTTT. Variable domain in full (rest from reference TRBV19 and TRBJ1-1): DGGITQSPKYLFRKEGQNVTLSCEQNLNHDAMYWYRQDPGQGLRLIYYSQIVNDFQKGDIAEGYSVSREKKESFPLTVTSAQKNPTAFYLCASSNPQGAGGTEAFFGQGTRLTVV.

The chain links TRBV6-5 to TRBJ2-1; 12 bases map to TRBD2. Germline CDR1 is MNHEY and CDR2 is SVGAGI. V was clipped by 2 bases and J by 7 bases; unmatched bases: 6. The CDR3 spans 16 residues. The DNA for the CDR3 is TGTGCCAGCAGTTACGAGACTAGCGGGGGCCGGAATGAGCAGTTCTTC. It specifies CASSYETSGGRNEQFF.

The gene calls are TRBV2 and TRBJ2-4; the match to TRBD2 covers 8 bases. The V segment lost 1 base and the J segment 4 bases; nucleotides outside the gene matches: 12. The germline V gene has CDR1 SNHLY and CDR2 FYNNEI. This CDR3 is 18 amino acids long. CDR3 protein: CASSEGMIAGSSKNIQYF. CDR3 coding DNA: TGTGCCAGCAGTGAAGGGATGATAGCGGGGTCTTCTAAAAACATTCAGTACTTC. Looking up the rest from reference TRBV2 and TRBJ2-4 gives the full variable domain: EPEVTQTPSHQVTQMGQEVILRCVPISNHLYFYWYRQILGQKVEFLVSFYNNEISEKSEIFDDQFSVERPDGSNFTLKIRSTKLEDSAMYFCASSEGMIAGSSKNIQYFGAGTRLSVL.

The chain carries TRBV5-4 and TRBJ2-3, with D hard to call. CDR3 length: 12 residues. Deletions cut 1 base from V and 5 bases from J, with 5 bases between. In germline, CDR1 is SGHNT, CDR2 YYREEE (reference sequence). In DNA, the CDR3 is TGTGCCAGCAGCTTGTCGAAAGATACGCAGTATTTT. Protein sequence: CASSLSKDTQYF. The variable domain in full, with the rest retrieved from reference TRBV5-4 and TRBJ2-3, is ETGVTQSPTHLIKTRGQQVTLRCSSQSGHNTVSWYQQALGQGPQFIFQYYREEENGRGNFPPRFSGLQFPNYSSELNVNALELDDSALYLCASSLSKDTQYFGPGTRLTVL.

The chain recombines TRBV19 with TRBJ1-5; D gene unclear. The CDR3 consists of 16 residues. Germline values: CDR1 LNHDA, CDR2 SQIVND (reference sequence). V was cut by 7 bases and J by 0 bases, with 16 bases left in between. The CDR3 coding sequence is TGTGCCAGTATCAGGCGCCCTAATTATAGCAATCAGCCCCAGCATTTT. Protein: CASIRRPNYSNQPQHF.

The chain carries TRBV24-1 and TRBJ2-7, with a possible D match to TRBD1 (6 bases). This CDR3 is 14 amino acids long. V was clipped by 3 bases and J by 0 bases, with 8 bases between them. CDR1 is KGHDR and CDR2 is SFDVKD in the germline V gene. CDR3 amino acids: CATSDRDNSYEQYF. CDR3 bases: TGTGCCACCAGTGATCGGGACAACTCCTACGAGCAGTACTTC.

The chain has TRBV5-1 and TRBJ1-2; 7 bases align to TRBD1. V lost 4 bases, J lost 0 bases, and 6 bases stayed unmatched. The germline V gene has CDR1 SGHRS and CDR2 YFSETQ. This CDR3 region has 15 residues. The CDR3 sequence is CASSPGGTANYGYTF. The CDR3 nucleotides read TGCGCCAGCAGCCCTGGAGGGACAGCTAACTATGGCTACACCTTC.

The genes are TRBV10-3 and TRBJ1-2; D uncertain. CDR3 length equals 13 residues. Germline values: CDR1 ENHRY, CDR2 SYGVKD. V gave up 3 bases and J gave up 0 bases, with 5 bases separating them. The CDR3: CAISDEPNYGYTF. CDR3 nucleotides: TGTGCCATCAGTGATGAACCTAACTATGGCTACACCTTC.

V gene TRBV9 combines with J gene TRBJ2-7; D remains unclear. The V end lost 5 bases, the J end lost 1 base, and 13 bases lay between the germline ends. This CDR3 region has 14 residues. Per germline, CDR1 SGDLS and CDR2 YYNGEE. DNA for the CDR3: TGTGCCAGCAGTCCCAGTATTCAATCCTACGAGCAGTACTTC. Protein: CASSPSIQSYEQYF.

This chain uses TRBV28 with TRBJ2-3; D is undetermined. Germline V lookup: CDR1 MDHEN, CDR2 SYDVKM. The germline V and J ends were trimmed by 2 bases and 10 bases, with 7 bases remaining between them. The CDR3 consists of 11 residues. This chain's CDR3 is CASSLGNPQYF. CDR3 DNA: TGTGCCAGCAGTTTAGGTAACCCGCAGTATTTT.